The entry below gives a single T cell receptor (beta chain) sequence along with its context. Germline CDR1 is SGHNT and CDR2 is YYREEE (reference sequence). Trimming cost V 4 bases and J 4 bases; bases outside gene matches: 10. There are 15 residues in the CDR3. The entry originates in a study of blood T cell repertoires in COVID-19. About the study: The United States, Italy and Spain were the sources of the acute and convalescent COVID-19 samples. T cells, B-cell-depleted T cells, or PBMCs supplied cDNA or gDNA.

Original methodology: Reference gene primer amplification gave estimated nucleated cell counts. Using immunoSEQ multiplex PCR, the repertoire was profiled, and TCRdb retains in-frame clones only, with some absent. V, J and clone size were drawn from that table, and D and trimming were deduced from the DNA. The repertoire holds about 130,000 clones, with 84% as singletons. The chain links TRBV5-4 to TRBJ1-1; 7 nucleotides agree with TRBD1. The sequenced sample was peripheral blood. This receptor was identified in a young woman who had recovered from COVID-19. CDR3 DNA sequence: TGTGCCAGCAGCCCACAAGGGGGCCGAAGCACTGAAGCTTTCTTT. Protein: CASSPQGGRSTEAFF.